This entry features one T cell receptor beta chain sequence. The clone's antigen remains unknown. It has no much larger one-base neighbor in the sample; base qualities were not kept. The donors were roughly 39 Caucasian individuals from Russia, aged roughly 6 to 95 years, who were systemically healthy. Roughly 10 milliliters of peripheral blood were drawn from each donor into EDTA-treated Vacutainer tubes. Ficoll-Paque density-gradient centrifugation was used to isolate PBMCs, with at least 6.5 million per sample. Total RNA was extracted from PBMCs with Trizol reagent, with at least 6 micrograms obtained per sample. Naive CD45RAhigh/CD27high T cell percentages were measured by flow cytometry on a PBMC aliquot from every donor. Compared with germline, V lacks 4 bases and J lacks 9 bases; bases without a gene match: 28. In the germline V gene, CDR1 corresponds to SGHRS and CDR2 to YFSETQ. The CDR3 sequence holds 19 residues, the cysteine and phenylalanine included. Solely the CDR3 DNA is kept, with 57 bases framed from the first base.

The library relied on 5' RACE. The reads were generated on an Illumina HiSeq 2500. A second roughly 6 to 11 cycle PCR used a sample-barcoded 5' primer and a J-beta primer mix. A unique molecular identifier was introduced onto each TCR beta cDNA molecule by a template-switch 5' adaptor carrying 12 random nucleotides. At least 3 million CDR3-containing paired-end reads were obtained from each sample. The Mint cDNA synthesis kit, primed by a TRBC-specific oligonucleotide, was used to synthesize first-strand cDNA from all RNA. After uracil-DNA glycosylase treatment, a first 18-cycle PCR used universal primers M1SS and BC2_uni_R on all cDNA. The original methods were these. For normalization, 1 million high-quality reads, each with a distinct molecular identifier, were randomly selected from each sample. Reads with shared molecular identifiers were discarded instead of being binned into consensus sequences. MiTCR, run with a Q25 quality threshold and the strictest error-elimination algorithm, handled CDR3 identification, clonotype clustering and error correction. A nonparametric unseen species model with Euler transformation was used to estimate a lower bound on total TCR beta diversity. Starting from the raw public reads, TCRdb applied fastp trimming at Q25, assembled clones with MiXCR and retained in-frame beta chains. Rows with one shared CDR3 protein collapse into an entry with the most common genes and DNA. What appears here as the V and J calls and clone size reflects TCRdb's work, not the paper's. The sample includes around 1.7 million distinct CDR3 sequences, with 28% observed a single time. The ten largest clones represent less than 9.5% of the sample.

This record belongs to a study of blood T cells in healthy people across ages (dated by TCRdb to between 2015 and 2016). Study-wide context: In model experiments, template switching captured roughly one uniquely barcoded TCR beta cDNA molecule for every two T cells. The study measured age-related changes in TCR beta repertoire diversity using deep sequencing normalized with unique cDNA molecular identifiers. Donors of different ages were randomly distributed across sequencing lanes to avoid experimental bias. For two donors (one aged 18 to 29 and one aged 80 or older), the study analyzed two additional independent replicas of 1 million unique cDNA reads from the same blood draw. The donors were divided into four age groups: young (average about 16 years), middle-aged (around 37), aged (approximately 62) and long-lived (82).

Results the study describes overall, beyond this receptor: The CMV infection status of donors was not known, potentially confounding age-related changes in expanded clonotypes. Observed TCR beta diversity correlated strongly with the percentage of naive T cells measured by flow cytometry. Total diversity estimates from one million sequenced T cells were considered lower bounds and underestimates. Compared with the aged group, more naive CD4+ T cells, fewer expanded clones and increased TCR diversity were shown by the long-lived group, suggesting age selection. As age increased, observed TCR beta diversity per million T cells dropped in a roughly linear way, and a significant reduction was already evident by age 40. Conclusive comparison of naive and antigen-experienced compartments was prevented by the profiling of bulk unsorted PBMCs.

The sample comprised blood. This sequence uses TRBV5-1 and TRBJ2-7, and 7 junction bases match TRBD1. The sequence derives from a woman aged 25 to 39 in good health. In nucleotides, the sequence is TGCGCCAGCAGCGGCAGGGGTCTCACCCCCGGGACAGTTACCGGAGGGCAGTACTTC. Translation gives CASSGRGLTPGTVTGGQYF.